This T cell receptor beta chain comes out of a study of shared clonotypes between healthy human individuals. V trimming: 6 bases; J trimming: 3 bases; junction bases outside the gene matches: 11. This CDR3 has 17 amino acids. In germline, CDR1 is SNHLY, CDR2 FYNNEI. Naive CD8 cells were CD45RO-negative, positively selected for CCR7, excluding terminally differentiated effector memory CD45RA+ cells. As concerns this clone: The target antigen is unknown.

Sequencing was performed with immunoSEQ multiplex PCR; in TCRdb, only in-frame clones are kept and a portion is missing. The data show over 2,000,000 clones, with roughly 95% seen just once and over 1.5% held by the top ten. Points from the study as a whole: Large depth notwithstanding, sorted-subset sequencing proved incomplete by rarefaction.

This clonotype was sampled from a man younger than 30 in good health. Some clones in this sample may be carry-over from other donors' samples. Input material: naive CD8+ T cells from PBMCs. The chain links TRBV2 to TRBJ1-4, with 9 bases fitting TRBD1. The CDR3: CASRGTGPTEANEKLFF. The CDR3 DNA reads TGTGCCAGCAGGGGGACAGGGCCAACGGAAGCTAATGAAAAACTGTTTTTT.